These T cell receptor beta chains were read from a single sample in a study of shared clonotypes between healthy human individuals. Assay used: immunoSEQ multiplex PCR; TCRdb lists only in-frame clones, some missing. This table holds some 2.1 million clones, about 93% found once. Input material: naive CD8+ T cells from PBMCs. The receptors come from a man younger than 30 in good health. Some clones in this sample may be carry-over from other donors' samples. Both conserved end residues are part of each CDR3. D genes are given only for firm matches. Where a row states a size, it is once, few, many or the class of an expanded clone; other rows omit it.

j_call clone_size v_call d_call cdr3_aa cdr3_nt
TRBJ1-1 few TRBV7-9 NA CASSPPHTEAFF TGTGCCAGCAGCCCTCCTCACACTGAAGCTTTCTTT
TRBJ1-1 NA TRBV4-1 NA CASSQDPGQLLGGAFF TGCGCCAGCAGCCAAGATCCAGGGCAGTTGCTGGGGGGAGCTTTCTTT
TRBJ2-5 NA TRBV27 NA CASSLGQGFYEQYF TGTGCCAGCAGTTTAGGGCAGGGGTTCTATGAGCAGTACTTC
TRBJ1-5 NA TRBV10-3 TRBD1 CATGTGELSQPQHF TGTGCCACAGGGACAGGCGAGTTAAGTCAGCCCCAGCATTTT
TRBJ2-7 NA TRBV27 TRBD2 CASSILAGGYEQYF TGTGCCAGCAGTATACTAGCGGGAGGCTACGAGCAGTACTTC
TRBJ2-5 NA TRBV18 TRBD2 CASSPRGSREETQYF TGTGCCAGCTCACCCCGCGGGAGTAGGGAGGAGACCCAGTACTTC
TRBJ2-7 NA TRBV27 NA CASSLSGWYGYEQYF TGTGCCAGCAGTTTATCGGGGTGGTACGGGTACGAGCAGTACTTC
TRBJ2-7 NA TRBV10-3 TRBD1 CAIRGPGQGYEQYF TGTGCCATCAGAGGACCGGGACAGGGCTACGAGCAGTACTTC
TRBJ2-1 NA TRBV4-3 NA CASSQGPTAAWEQFF TGCGCCAGCAGCCAAGGTCCTACAGCGGCATGGGAGCAGTTCTTC
TRBJ1-2 NA TRBV7-9 NA CASSLLGSVEGYTF TGTGCCAGCAGCTTACTGGGTTCGGTGGAAGGCTACACCTTC
TRBJ2-3 NA TRBV13 NA CASSPRRGTDTQYF TGTGCCAGCAGCCCCCGGCGAGGCACAGATACGCAGTATTTT
TRBJ2-1 NA TRBV7-9 NA CASSPRRGNDNEQFF TGTGCCAGCAGCCCCCGTCGTGGTAACGACAATGAGCAGTTCTTC
TRBJ2-3 NA TRBV14 NA CASSPRPTLAEGNWGTQYF TGTGCCAGCAGCCCCCGCCCCACTTTAGCGGAAGGAAATTGGGGTACGCAGTATTTT
TRBJ1-1 NA TRBV5-8 NA CASSPGFMNTEAFF TGTGCCAGCAGCCCAGGGTTCATGAACACTGAAGCTTTCTTT
TRBJ2-7 NA TRBV14 TRBD2 CASSQDSWGEGSYEQYF TGTGCCAGCAGCCAAGATTCGTGGGGGGAGGGAAGCTACGAGCAGTACTTC
TRBJ2-7 NA TRBV6-5 NA CASRTSTGYEQYF TGTGCCAGCAGAACGTCTACAGGCTACGAGCAGTACTTC
TRBJ2-5 NA TRBV10-2 TRBD2 CASSESATSEETQYF TGCGCCAGCAGTGAGTCGGCGACTAGCGAGGAGACCCAGTACTTC
TRBJ2-7 NA TRBV27 NA CASSRTVARAYEQYF TGTGCCAGCAGTAGAACTGTGGCCAGGGCCTACGAGCAGTACTTC
TRBJ2-2 NA TRBV6-4 NA CASSSAHSLVTGELFF TGTGCCAGCAGTTCAGCCCATAGCTTAGTCACCGGGGAGCTGTTTTTT
TRBJ2-5 NA TRBV10-2 NA CASSEPGETDSRETQYF TGCGCCAGCAGTGAGCCAGGGGAGACTGACAGCCGAGAGACCCAGTACTTC
TRBJ2-5 NA TRBV4-3 TRBD2 CASSQDRLAAWVGETQYF TGCGCCAGCAGCCAAGATCGGCTAGCGGCCTGGGTTGGGGAGACCCAGTACTTC
TRBJ1-2 NA TRBV27 NA CASSTGQPYGYTF TGTGCCAGCAGTACAGGACAGCCCTATGGCTACACCTTC
TRBJ2-2 NA TRBV5-1 TRBD2 CASSLGPRAGVGTGELFF TGCGCCAGCAGCTTGGGTCCCAGGGCGGGAGTAGGCACCGGGGAGCTGTTTTTT
TRBJ2-7 NA TRBV4-2 NA CASSQDDRTYEQYF TGTGCCAGCAGCCAAGACGACAGGACCTACGAGCAGTACTTC
TRBJ2-1 NA TRBV29-1 TRBD2 CSVVPGTSSYNEQFF TGCAGCGTCGTACCAGGGACTAGCTCCTACAATGAGCAGTTCTTC
TRBJ1-4 once TRBV7-9 TRBD1 CASSSIETGDKLFF TGTGCCAGCAGCTCGATTGAAACAGGGGACAAACTGTTTTTT
TRBJ2-1 NA TRBV18 NA CASSSSRSVRDEQFF TGTGCCAGCTCATCGAGCAGATCGGTCCGGGATGAGCAGTTCTTC
TRBJ2-7 few TRBV28 NA CASGSYEQYF TGTGCCAGCGGATCCTACGAGCAGTACTTC
TRBJ2-1 NA TRBV4-2 NA CASSQDGKSSYNEQFF TGTGCCAGCAGCCAAGATGGTAAAAGCTCCTACAATGAGCAGTTCTTC
TRBJ1-2 NA TRBV5-1 TRBD1 CASSLVLGTADGYTF TGCGCCAGCAGCTTGGTTCTTGGGACAGCAGATGGCTACACCTTC
TRBJ1-2 NA TRBV18 NA CASSPPSGMRYYGYTF TGTGCCAGCTCACCACCGTCCGGGATGCGGTACTATGGCTACACCTTC
TRBJ1-3 NA TRBV9 NA CASSVPGAGNTIYF TGTGCCAGCAGCGTCCCAGGTGCTGGAAACACCATATATTTT
TRBJ1-1 NA TRBV6-5 NA CASSGGGLGTEAFF TGTGCCAGCAGTGGAGGGGGTTTGGGGACTGAAGCTTTCTTT
TRBJ1-4 NA TRBV6-5 NA CASSADRRNEKLFF TGTGCCAGCAGTGCTGACAGGCGGAATGAAAAACTGTTTTTT
TRBJ1-1 once TRBV29-1 NA CSVGWGNTEAFF TGCAGCGTTGGGTGGGGGAACACTGAAGCTTTCTTT
TRBJ1-1 NA TRBV2 NA CASSERGGKGAEAFF TGTGCCAGCAGTGAGCGGGGTGGGAAGGGGGCTGAAGCTTTCTTT
TRBJ2-1 NA TRBV27 TRBD2 CASSFRAGGNEQFF TGTGCCAGCAGTTTTAGGGCGGGAGGAAATGAGCAGTTCTTC
TRBJ2-2 NA TRBV28 NA CASSTTRGPNTGELFF TGTGCCAGCAGTACTACCAGGGGCCCGAACACCGGGGAGCTGTTTTTT
TRBJ1-2 NA TRBV7-9 NA CASSPLLRGGGYTF TGTGCCAGCAGCCCCCTTCTCAGGGGCGGTGGCTACACCTTC
TRBJ2-7 few TRBV11-2 NA CASSPSATLYF TGTGCCAGCAGCCCTAGCGCCACTTTGTACTTC